The T cell receptor (beta chain) described here comes from a study of blood T cell repertoires in COVID-19. Study as a whole: PBMCs, B-cell-depleted T cells, or T cells provided the cDNA or gDNA that made up the material.

As processed by the authors: For nucleated cells, counts were estimated from reference gene primer amplification. Measured with immunoSEQ multiplex PCR; TCRdb has only the in-frame clones, and not every one. The V and J calls and the clone size are those of that table, but D and trimming were determined from the DNA. The profile shows approximately 380,000 clones, roughly 85% of them singletons. Looked up from germline, CDR1 is DFQATT and CDR2 is SNEGSKA (reference sequence). V was trimmed by 3 bases and J by 6 bases, leaving 8 bases between them. CDR3 size: 11 residues. This sequence originates from a woman younger than 35 with acute or convalescent COVID-19. The chain couples TRBV20-1 to TRBJ1-2; D remains unclear. The sequenced sample consisted of peripheral blood. The DNA for the CDR3 is TGCAGTGCTAGTTCGGGGAATGGCTACACCTTC. Its translation: CSASSGNGYTF.